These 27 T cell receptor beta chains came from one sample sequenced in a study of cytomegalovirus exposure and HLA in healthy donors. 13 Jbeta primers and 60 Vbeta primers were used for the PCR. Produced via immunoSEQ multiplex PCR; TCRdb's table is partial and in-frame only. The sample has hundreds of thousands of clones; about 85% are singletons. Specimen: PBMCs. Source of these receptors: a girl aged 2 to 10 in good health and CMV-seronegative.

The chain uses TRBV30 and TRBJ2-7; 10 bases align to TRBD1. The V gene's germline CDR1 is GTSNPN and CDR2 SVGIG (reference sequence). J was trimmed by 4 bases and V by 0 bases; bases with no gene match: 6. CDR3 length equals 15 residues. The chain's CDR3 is CAWSVSTGGGYEQYF. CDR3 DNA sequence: TGTGCCTGGAGTGTATCGACAGGGGGCGGGTACGAGCAGTACTTC.

CDR3 DNA sequence: TGTGCCAGCAGGGTCGGAGGGTCCTCCTACGAGCAGTACTTC. This encodes CASRVGGSSYEQYF. The chain employs TRBV6-5 and TRBJ2-7, with D possibly matching TRBD2 (6 bases). This CDR3 spans 14 amino acids. Trimming removed 6 bases from V and 0 bases from J, with 12 bases in between. Per germline, CDR1 MNHEY and CDR2 SVGAGI.

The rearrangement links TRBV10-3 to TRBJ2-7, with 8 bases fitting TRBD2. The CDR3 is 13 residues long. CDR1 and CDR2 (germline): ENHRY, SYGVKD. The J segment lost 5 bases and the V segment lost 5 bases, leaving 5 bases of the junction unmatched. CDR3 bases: TGTGCCATCAGTACCGGGAGGGCCGACGAGCAGTACTTC. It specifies CAISTGRADEQYF.

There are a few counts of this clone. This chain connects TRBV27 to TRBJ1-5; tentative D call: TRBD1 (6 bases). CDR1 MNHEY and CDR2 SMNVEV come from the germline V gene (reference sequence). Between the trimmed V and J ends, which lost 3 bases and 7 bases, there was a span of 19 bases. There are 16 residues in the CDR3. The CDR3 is CASSFTGYAGGQPQHF. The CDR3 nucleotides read TGTGCCAGCAGTTTTACAGGGTACGCCGGAGGCCAGCCCCAGCATTTT.

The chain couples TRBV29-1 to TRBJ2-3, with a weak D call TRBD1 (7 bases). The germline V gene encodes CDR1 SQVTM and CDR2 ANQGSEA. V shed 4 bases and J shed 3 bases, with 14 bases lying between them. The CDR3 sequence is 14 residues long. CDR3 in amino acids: CSVAKTGRTDTQYF. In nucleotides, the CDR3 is TGCAGCGTTGCGAAGACAGGGAGGACAGATACGCAGTATTTT.

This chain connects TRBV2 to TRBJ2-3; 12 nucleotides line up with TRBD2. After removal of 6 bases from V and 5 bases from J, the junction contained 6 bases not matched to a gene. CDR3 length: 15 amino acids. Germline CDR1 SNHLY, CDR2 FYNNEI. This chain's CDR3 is CASRPTGLAGDTQYF. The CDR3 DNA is TGTGCCAGCAGACCGACGGGACTAGCGGGAGATACGCAGTATTTT.

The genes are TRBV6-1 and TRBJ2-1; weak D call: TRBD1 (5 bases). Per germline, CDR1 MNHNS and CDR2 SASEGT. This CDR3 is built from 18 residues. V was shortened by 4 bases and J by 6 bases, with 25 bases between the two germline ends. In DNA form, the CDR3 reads TGTGCCAGCAGTGTGTGGGGCCCCGGAAGTGTTATCCGCAATGAGCAGTTCTTC. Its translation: CASSVWGPGSVIRNEQFF.

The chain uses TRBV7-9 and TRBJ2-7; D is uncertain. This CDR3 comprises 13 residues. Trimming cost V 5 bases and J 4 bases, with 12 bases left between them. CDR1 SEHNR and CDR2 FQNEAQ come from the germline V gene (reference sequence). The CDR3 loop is CASSANTVYEQYF. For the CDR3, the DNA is TGTGCCAGCAGCGCCAATACAGTTTACGAGCAGTACTTC.

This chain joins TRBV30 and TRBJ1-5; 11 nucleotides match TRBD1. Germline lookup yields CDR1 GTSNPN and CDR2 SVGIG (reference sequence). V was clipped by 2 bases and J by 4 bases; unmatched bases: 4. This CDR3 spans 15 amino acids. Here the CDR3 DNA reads TGTGCCTGGAGTTCAGGGACAGGGGGAAATCAGCCCCAGCATTTT. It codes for CAWSSGTGGNQPQHF.

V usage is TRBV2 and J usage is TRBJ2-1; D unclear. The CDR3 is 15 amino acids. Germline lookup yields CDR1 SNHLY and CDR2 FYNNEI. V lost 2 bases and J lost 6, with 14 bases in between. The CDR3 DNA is TGTGCCAGCAGTGAATTGTGGTGGCCCAGCAATGAGCAGTTCTTC. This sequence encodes CASSELWWPSNEQFF.

The CDR3 region is CASSRGLSNQPQHF. The CDR3 bases are TGTGCCAGCAGTCGGGGACTTAGCAATCAGCCCCAGCATTTT. The chain combines TRBV6-5 with TRBJ1-5; maybe TRBD1 (5 bases). This CDR3 has 14 amino acids. From germline, CDR1 is MNHEY and CDR2 SVGAGI. V was shortened by 5 bases and J by 0 bases, with 8 bases between the two germline ends.

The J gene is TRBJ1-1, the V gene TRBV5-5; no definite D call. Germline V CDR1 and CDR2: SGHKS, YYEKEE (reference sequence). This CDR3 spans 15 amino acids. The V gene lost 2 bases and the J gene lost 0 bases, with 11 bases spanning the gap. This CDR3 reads CASSLLNSLNTEAFF. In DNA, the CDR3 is TGTGCCAGCAGCTTACTTAACAGCTTGAACACTGAAGCTTTCTTT.

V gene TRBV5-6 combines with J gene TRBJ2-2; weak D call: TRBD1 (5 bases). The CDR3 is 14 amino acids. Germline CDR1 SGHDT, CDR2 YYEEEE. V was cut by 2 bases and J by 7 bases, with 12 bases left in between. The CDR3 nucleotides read TGTGCCAGCAGCTTAGGGGCCTCCCTCGGGGAGCTGTTTTTT. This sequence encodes CASSLGASLGELFF.

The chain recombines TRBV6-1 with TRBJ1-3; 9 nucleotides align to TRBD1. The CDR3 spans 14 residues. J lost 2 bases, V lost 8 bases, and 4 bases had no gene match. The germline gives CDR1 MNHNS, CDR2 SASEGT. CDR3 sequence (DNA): TGTGCCAGCCGAACAGGGGGCACTGGAAACACCATATATTTT. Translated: CASRTGGTGNTIYF.

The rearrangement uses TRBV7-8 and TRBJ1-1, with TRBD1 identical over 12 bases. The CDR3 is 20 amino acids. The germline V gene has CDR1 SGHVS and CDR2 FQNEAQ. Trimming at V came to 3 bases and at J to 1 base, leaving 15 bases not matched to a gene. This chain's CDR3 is CASSFLFRDRGRKKNTEAFF. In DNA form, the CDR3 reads TGTGCCAGCAGCTTTTTGTTTCGGGACAGGGGGCGGAAGAAGAACACTGAAGCTTTCTTT.

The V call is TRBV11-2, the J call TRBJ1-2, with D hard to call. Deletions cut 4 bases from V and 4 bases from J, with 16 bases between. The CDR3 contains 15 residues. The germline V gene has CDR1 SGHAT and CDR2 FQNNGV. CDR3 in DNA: TGTGCCAGCAGCTCCGACCGAGGAACTGTCTATGGCTACACCTTC. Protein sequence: CASSSDRGTVYGYTF.

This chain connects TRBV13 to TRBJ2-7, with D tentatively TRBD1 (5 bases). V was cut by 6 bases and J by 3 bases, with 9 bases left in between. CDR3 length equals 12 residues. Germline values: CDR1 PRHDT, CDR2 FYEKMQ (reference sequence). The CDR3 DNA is TGTGCCAGCAGACCAGACAGCTACGAGCAGTACTTC. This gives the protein CASRPDSYEQYF.

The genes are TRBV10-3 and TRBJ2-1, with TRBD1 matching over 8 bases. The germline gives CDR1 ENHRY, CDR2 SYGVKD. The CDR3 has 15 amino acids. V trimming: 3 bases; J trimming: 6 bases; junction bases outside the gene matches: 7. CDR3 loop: CAISETQGAFNEQFF. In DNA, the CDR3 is TGTGCCATCAGTGAAACTCAGGGGGCCTTCAATGAGCAGTTCTTC.

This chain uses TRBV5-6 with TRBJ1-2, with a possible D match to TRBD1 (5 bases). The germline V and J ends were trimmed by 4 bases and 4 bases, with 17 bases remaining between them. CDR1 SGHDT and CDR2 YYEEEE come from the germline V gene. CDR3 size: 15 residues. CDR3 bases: TGTGCCAGCAGCCCATTACCTGACAGTCCCTATGGCTACACCTTC. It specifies CASSPLPDSPYGYTF.

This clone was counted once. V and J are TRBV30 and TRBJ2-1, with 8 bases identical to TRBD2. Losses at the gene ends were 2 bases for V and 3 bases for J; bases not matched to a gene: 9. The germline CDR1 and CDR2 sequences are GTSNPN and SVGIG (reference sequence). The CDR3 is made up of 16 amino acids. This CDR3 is CAWSPGGTRSYNEQFF. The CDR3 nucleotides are TGTGCCTGGAGTCCCGGTGGGACTAGAAGCTACAATGAGCAGTTCTTC.

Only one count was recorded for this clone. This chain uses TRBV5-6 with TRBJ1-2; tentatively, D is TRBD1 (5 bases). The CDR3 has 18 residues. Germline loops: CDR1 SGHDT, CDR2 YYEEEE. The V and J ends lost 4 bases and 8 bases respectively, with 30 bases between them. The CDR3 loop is CASSPPRSAGWRTKGYTF. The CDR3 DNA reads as TGTGCCAGCAGCCCCCCCCGGTCGGCAGGGTGGAGAACTAAGGGCTACACCTTC.

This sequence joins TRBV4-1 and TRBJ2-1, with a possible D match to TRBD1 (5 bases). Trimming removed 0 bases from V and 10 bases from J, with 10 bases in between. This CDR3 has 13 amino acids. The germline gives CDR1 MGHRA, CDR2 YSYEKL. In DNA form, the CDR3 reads TGCGCCAGCAGCCAAGAATTCGACAGCGAGCAGTTCTTC. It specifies CASSQEFDSEQFF.

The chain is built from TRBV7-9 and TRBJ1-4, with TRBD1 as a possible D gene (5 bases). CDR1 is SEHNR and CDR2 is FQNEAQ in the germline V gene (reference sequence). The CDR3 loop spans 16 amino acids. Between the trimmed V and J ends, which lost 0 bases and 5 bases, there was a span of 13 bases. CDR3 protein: CASSLASGGFNEKLFF. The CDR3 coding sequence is TGTGCCAGCAGCTTAGCGTCGGGGGGATTCAATGAAAAACTGTTTTTT.

The CDR3 DNA sequence: TGTGCCAGCAGTTTATCGAGGCTAGCGGGAGTCAATGAGCAGTTCTTC. Translating gives CASSLSRLAGVNEQFF. This sequence joins TRBV27 and TRBJ2-1, with TRBD2 matching 10 bases. The CDR3 consists of 16 residues. V dropped 0 bases and J dropped 6; count of bases not matched to a gene: 5. Germline CDR1 is MNHEY and CDR2 is SMNVEV (reference sequence).

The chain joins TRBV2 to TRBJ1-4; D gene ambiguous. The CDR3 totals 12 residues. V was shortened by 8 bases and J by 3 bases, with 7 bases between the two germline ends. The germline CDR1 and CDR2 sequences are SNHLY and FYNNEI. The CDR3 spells CASWGANEKLFF. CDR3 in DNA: TGTGCCAGCTGGGGAGCTAATGAAAAACTGTTTTTT.

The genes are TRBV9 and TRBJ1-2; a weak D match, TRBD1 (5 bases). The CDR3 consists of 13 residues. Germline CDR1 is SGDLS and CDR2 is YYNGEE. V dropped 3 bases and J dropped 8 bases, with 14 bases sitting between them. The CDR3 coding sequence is TGTGCCAGCAGCGCGACAGTACTATCGGGCTACACCTTC. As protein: CASSATVLSGYTF.

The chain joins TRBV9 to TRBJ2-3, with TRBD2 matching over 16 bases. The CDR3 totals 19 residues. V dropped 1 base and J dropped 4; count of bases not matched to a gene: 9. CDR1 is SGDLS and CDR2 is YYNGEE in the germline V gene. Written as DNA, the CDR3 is TGTGCCAGCAGCGTACGGGGACTAGCGGGGGGGTCCCTGGCAGATACGCAGTATTTT. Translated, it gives CASSVRGLAGGSLADTQYF.